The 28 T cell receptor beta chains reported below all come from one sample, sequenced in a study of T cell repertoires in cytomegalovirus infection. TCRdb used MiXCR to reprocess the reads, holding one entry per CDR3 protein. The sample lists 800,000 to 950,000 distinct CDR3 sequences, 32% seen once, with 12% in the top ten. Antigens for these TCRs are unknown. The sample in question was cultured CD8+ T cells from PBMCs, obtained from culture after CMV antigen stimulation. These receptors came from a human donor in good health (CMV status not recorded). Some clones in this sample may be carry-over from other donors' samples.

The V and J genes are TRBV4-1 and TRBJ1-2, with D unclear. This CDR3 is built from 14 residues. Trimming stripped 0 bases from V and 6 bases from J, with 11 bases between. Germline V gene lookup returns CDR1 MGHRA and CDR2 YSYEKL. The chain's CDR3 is CASSQDTVPDGYTF. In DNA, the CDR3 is TGCGCCAGCAGCCAAGACACCGTGCCTGATGGCTACACCTTC.

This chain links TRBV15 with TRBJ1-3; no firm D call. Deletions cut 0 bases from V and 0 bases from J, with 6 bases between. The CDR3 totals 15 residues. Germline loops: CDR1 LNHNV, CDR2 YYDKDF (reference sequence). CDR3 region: CATSREDGSGNTIYF. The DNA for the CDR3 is TGTGCCACCAGCAGAGAGGACGGCTCTGGAAACACCATATATTTT.

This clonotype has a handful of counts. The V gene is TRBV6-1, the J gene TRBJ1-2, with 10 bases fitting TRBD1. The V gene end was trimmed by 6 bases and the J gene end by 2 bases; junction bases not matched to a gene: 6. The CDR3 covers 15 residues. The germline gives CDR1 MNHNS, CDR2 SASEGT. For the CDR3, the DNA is TGTGCCAGCAGAACACGGGACAGGGGAAACTATGGCTACACCTTC. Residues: CASRTRDRGNYGYTF.

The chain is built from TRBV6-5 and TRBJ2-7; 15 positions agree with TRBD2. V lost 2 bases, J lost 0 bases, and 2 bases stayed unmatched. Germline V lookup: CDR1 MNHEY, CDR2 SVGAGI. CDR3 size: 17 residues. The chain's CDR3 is CASSYGTSGGSSYEQYF. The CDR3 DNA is TGTGCCAGCAGTTACGGGACTAGCGGGGGGTCCTCCTACGAGCAGTACTTC.

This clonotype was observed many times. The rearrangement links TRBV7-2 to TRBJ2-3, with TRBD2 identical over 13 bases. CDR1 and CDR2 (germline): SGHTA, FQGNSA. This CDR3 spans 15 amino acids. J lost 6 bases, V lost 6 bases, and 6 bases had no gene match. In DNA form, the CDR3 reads TGTGCCAGCAGAGAACTAGCGGGGGGGCAGGATACGCAGTATTTT. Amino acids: CASRELAGGQDTQYF.

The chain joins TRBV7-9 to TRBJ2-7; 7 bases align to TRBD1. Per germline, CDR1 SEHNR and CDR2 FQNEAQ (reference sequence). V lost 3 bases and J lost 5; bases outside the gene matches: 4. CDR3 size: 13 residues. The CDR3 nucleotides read TGTGCCAGCAGCTTCGAGGGGGCCCACGAGCAGTACGTC. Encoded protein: CASSFEGAHEQYV.

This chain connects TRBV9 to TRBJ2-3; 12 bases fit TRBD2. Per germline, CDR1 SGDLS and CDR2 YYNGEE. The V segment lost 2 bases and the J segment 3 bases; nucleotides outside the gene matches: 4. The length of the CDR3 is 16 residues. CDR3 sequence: CASSVMTSGGTDTQYF. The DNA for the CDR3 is TGTGCCAGCAGCGTTATGACTAGCGGGGGAACAGATACGCAGTATTTT.

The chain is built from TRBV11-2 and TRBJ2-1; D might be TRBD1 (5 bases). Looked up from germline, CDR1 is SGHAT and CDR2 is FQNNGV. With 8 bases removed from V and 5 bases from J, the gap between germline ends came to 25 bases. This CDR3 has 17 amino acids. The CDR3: CASGPWAVGRFNNEQFF. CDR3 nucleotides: TGTGCCAGCGGCCCTTGGGCGGTGGGGCGGTTCAACAATGAGCAGTTCTTC.

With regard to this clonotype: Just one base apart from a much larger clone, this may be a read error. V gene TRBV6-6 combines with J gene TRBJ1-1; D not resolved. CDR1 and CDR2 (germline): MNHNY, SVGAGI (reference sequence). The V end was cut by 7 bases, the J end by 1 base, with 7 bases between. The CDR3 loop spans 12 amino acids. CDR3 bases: TGTGCCAGCACCAAGGGGAACACTGAAGCTTTCTTT. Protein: CASTKGNTEAFF.

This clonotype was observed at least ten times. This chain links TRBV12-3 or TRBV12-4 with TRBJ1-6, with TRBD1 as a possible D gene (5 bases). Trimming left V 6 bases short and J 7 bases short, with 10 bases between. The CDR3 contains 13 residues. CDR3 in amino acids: CASSPGGNSPLHF. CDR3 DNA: TGTGCCAGCAGCCCCGGGGGGAATTCACCCCTCCACTTT.

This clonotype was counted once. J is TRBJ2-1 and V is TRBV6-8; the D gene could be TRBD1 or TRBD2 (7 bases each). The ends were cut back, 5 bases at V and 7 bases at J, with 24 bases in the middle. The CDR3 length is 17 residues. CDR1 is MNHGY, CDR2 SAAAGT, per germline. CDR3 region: CASSHTQRDSIGNEQFF. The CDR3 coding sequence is TGTGCCAGCAGTCACACTCAGCGGGACAGCATTGGGAATGAGCAGTTCTTC.

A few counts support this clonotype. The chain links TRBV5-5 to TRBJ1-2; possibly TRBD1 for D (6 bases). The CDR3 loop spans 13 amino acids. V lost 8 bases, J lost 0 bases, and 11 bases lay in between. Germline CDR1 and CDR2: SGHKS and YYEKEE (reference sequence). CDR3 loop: CASRTGSNYGYTF. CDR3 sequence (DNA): TGTGCCAGTAGAACAGGGTCTAACTATGGCTACACCTTC.

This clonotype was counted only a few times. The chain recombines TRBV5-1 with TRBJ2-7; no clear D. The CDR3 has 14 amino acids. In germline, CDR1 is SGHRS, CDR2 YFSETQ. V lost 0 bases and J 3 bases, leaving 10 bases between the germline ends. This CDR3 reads CASSLDSTLYEQYF. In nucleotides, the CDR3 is TGCGCCAGCAGCTTGGACAGTACCCTCTACGAGCAGTACTTC. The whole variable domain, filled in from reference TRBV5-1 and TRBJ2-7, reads KAGVTQTPRYLIKTRGQQVTLSCSPISGHRSVSWYQQTPGQGLQFLFEYFSETQRNKGNFPGRFSGRQFSNSRSEMNVSTLELGDSALYLCASSLDSTLYEQYFGPGTRLTVT.

The CDR3 protein is CASSRDLGGNEQFF. For the CDR3, the DNA is TGTGCCAGCAGCCGGGACCTCGGGGGCAATGAGCAGTTCTTC. The gene calls are TRBV7-6 and TRBJ2-1, with a weak D call TRBD2 (6 bases). The CDR3 has 14 residues. Trimming pared 5 bases from V and 6 bases from J, leaving 14 bases between. Germline CDR1 is SGHVS and CDR2 is FNYEAQ. The full variable domain, its missing parts supplied by reference TRBV7-6 and TRBJ2-1, is GAGVSQSPRYKVTKRGQDVALRCDPISGHVSLYWYRQALGQGPEFLTYFNYEAQQDKSGLPNDRFSAERPEGSISTLTIQRTEQRDSAMYRCASSRDLGGNEQFFGPGTRLTVL.

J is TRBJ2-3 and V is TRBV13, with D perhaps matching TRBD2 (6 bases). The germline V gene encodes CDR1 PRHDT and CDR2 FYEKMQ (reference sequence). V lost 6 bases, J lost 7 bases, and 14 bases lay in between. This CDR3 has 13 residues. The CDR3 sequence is CASRGDSGNTQYF. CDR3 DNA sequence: TGTGCCAGCAGAGGGGATAGCGGAAATACGCAGTATTTT.

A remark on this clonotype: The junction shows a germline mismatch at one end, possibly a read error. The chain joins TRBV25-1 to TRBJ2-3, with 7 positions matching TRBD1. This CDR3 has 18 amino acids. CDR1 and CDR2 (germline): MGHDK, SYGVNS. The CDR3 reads CVSSGSRTGLRRGDTQYF. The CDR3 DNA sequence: TGTGTCAGCAGTGGCTCCCGGACAGGCCTGCGAAGGGGAGATACGCAGTATTTT.

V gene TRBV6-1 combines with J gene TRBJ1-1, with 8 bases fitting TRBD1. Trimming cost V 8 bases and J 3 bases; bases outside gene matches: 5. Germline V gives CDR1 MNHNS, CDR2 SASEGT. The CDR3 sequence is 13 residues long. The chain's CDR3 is CASSDRGYTEAFF. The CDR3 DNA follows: TGTGCCAGCTCCGACAGGGGCTACACTGAAGCTTTCTTT.

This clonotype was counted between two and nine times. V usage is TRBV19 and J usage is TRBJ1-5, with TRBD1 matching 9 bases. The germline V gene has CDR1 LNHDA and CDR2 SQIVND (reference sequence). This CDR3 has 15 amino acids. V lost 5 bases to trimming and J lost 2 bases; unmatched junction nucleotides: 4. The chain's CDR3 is CASSVRTGGNQPQHF. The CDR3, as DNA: TGTGCCAGTAGTGTCCGGACAGGGGGCAATCAGCCCCAGCATTTT.

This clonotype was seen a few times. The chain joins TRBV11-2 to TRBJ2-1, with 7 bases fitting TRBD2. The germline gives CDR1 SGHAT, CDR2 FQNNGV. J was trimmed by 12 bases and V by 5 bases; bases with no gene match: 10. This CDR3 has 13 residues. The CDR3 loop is CASSPVLASLQFF. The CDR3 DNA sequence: TGTGCCAGCAGCCCAGTACTAGCGTCCTTGCAGTTCTTC.

The CDR3 nucleotides are TGTGCCAGCAGCTTAAAGGGGACAGAGAAGAACACTGAAGCTTTCTTT. Translating it yields CASSLKGTEKNTEAFF. The gene calls are TRBV11-2 and TRBJ1-1, with 7 positions matching TRBD1. Germline CDR1 and CDR2: SGHAT and FQNNGV. J was trimmed by 1 base and V by 2 bases; bases with no gene match: 7. The CDR3 runs to 16 residues.

The CDR3 here is CASSSRTGGTEAFF. CDR3 in DNA: TGCGCCAGCAGCTCTCGGACAGGGGGAACTGAAGCTTTCTTT. The rearrangement links TRBV5-1 to TRBJ1-1; 10 bases map to TRBD1. Losses at the gene ends were 3 bases for V and 5 bases for J; bases not matched to a gene: 4. Germline V gene sequence: CDR1 SGHRS, CDR2 YFSETQ. This CDR3 has 14 amino acids.

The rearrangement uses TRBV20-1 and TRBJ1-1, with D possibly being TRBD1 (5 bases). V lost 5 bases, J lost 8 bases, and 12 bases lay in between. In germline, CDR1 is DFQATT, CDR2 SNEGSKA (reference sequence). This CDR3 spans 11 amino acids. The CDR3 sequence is CSARFEGEAFF. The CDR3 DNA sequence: TGCAGTGCTCGGTTCGAGGGGGAAGCTTTCTTT.

CDR3 coding DNA: TGTGCCAGCAGCCAAGTGGGAATTTACAGGGGAGCCACCTCCGAGCAGTACTTC. Its translation is CASSQVGIYRGATSEQYF. The rearrangement links TRBV14 to TRBJ2-7; TRBD1 aligns across 7 bases. The J segment lost 6 bases and the V segment lost 1 base, leaving 18 bases of the junction unmatched. This CDR3 contains 18 residues. Germline CDR1 and CDR2: SGHDN and FVKESK. Full variable domain (outside the CDR3, taken from reference TRBV14 and TRBJ2-7): EAGVTQFPSHSVIEKGQTVTLRCDPISGHDNLYWYRRVMGKEIKFLLHFVKESKQDESGMPNNRFLAERTGGTYSTLKVQPAELEDSGVYFCASSQVGIYRGATSEQYFGPGTRLTVT.

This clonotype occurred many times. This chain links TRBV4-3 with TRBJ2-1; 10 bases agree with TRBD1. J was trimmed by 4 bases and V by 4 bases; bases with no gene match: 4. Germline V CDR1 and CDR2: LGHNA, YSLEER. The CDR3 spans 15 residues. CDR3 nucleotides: TGCGCCAGCAGCCCGGGGGACAGGGGTTACAATGAGCAGTTCTTC. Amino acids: CASSPGDRGYNEQFF.

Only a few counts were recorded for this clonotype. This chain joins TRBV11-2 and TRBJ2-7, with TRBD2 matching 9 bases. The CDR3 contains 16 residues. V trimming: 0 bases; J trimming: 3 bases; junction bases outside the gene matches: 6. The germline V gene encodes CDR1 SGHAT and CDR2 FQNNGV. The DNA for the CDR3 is TGTGCCAGCAGCTTAGAAGGTGCGGGGGGGCTCTACGAGCAGTACTTC. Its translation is CASSLEGAGGLYEQYF.

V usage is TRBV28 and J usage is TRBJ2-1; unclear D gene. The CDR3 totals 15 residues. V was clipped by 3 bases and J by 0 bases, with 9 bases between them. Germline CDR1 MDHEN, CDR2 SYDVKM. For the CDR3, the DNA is TGTGCCAGCAGTTTCGTGGGCGGCTCCTACAATGAGCAGTTCTTC. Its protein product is CASSFVGGSYNEQFF.

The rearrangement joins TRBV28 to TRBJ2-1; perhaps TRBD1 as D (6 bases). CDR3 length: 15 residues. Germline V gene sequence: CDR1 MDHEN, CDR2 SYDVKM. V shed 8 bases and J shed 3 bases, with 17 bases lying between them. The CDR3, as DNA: TGTGCCAGCGGGTGGAAGGGGGATAACTACAATGAGCAGTTCTTC. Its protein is CASGWKGDNYNEQFF.

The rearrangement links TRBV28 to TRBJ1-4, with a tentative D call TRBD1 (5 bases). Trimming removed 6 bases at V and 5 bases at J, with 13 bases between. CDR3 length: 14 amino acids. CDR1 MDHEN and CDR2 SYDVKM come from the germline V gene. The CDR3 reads CASSQPGGNEKLFF. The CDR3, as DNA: TGTGCCAGCAGCCAGCCGGGGGGGAATGAAAAACTGTTTTTT.